The sequence of this T cell receptor beta chain was determined in a study of T-cell reconstitution after alpha-beta-depleted transplantation in children. The CDR3 covers 14 residues. Between the trimmed V and J ends, which lost 5 bases and 2 bases, there was a span of 9 bases. The germline CDR1 and CDR2 sequences are MNHEY and SVGEGT. In its sample, this clonotype was seen many times. Its antigen is still unknown. This sample's TCRbeta library carried unique molecular identifier barcodes. TCRdb re-called the PCR reads with MiXCR, one entry per CDR3 protein. Among roughly 280,000 distinct CDR3 sequences listed, 11% were seen once. Whole-study findings and limits: After one year, T-cell counts and TCRbeta diversity mostly came from new T cells. For some patients, TCRbeta diversity was high at day 60 because of recipient T cells and thymic progenitors that survived.

The sequence came from a male patient between 2 and 15 years old who had a stem cell transplant for chronic granulomatous disease, so the T cells may come from the graft donor. V is TRBV6-2 or TRBV6-3 and J is TRBJ2-2; perhaps TRBD2 as D (6 bases). This specimen consisted of peripheral blood, obtained 180 days after TCRalphabeta/CD19-depleted stem cell transplant. The CDR3 region is CASSILANTGELFF. CDR3 sequence (DNA): TGTGCCAGCAGTATACTAGCTAACACCGGGGAGCTGTTTTTT.